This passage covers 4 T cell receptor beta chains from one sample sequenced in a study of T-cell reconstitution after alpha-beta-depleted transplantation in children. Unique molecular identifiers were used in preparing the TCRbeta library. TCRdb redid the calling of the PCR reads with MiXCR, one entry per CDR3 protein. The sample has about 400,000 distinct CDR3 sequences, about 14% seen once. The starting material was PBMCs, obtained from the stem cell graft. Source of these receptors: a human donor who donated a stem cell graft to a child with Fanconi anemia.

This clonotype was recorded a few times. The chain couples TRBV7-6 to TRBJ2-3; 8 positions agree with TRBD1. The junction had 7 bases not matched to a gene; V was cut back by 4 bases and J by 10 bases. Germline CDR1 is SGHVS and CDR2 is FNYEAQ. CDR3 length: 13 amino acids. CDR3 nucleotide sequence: TGTGCCAGCAGCTCATTTAGGGGACAGGCGCAGTATTTT. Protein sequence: CASSSFRGQAQYF.

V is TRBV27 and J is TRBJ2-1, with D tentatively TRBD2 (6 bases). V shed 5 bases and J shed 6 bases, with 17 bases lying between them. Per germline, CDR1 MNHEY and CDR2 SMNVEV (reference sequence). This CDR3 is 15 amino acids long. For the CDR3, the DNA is TGTGCCAGCAGTCCCCTCCCCTTGGAGGGCAATGAGCAGTTCTTC. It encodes CASSPLPLEGNEQFF.

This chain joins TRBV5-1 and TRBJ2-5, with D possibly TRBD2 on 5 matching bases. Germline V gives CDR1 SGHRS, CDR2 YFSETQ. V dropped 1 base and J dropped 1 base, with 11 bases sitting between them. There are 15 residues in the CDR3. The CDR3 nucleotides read TGCGCCAGCAGCTTGTTTCCGGGGTCCCAAGAGACCCAGTACTTC. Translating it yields CASSLFPGSQETQYF.

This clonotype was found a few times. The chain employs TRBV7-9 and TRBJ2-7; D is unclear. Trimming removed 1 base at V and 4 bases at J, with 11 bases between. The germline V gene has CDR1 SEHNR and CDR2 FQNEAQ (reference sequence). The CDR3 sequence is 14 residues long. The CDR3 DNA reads TGTGCCAGCAGCTTAGGGGAAAGGATATACGAGCAGTACTTC. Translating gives CASSLGERIYEQYF.